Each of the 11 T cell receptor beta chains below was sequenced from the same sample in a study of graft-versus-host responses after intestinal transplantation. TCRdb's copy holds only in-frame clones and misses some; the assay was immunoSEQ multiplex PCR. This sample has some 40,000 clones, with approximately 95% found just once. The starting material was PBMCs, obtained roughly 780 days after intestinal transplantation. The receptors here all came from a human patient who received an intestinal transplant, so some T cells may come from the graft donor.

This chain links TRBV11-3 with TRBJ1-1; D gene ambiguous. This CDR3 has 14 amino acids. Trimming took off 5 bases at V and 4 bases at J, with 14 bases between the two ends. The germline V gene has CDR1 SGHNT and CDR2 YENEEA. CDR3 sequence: CASSRGGTGTEAFF. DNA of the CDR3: TGTGCCAGCAGCAGAGGTGGAACGGGCACTGAAGCTTTCTTT. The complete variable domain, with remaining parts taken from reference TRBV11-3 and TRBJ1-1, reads EAGVVQSPRYKIIEKKQPVAFWCNPISGHNTLYWYLQNLGQGPELLIRYENEEAVDDSQLPKDRFSAERLKGVDSTLKIQPAELGDSAVYLCASSRGGTGTEAFFGQGTRLTVV.

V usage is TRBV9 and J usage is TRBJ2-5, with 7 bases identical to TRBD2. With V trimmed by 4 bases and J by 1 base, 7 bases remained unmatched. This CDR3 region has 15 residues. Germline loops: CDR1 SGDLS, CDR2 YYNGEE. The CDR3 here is CASSLQGLRQETQYF. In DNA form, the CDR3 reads TGTGCCAGCAGCCTTCAGGGACTACGCCAAGAGACCCAGTACTTC.

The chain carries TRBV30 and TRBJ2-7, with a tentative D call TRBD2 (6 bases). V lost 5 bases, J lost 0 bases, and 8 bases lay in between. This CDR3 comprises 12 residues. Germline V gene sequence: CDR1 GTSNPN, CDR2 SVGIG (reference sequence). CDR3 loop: CAWRGTSYEQYF. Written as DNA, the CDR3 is TGTGCCTGGCGGGGGACCTCCTACGAGCAGTACTTC.

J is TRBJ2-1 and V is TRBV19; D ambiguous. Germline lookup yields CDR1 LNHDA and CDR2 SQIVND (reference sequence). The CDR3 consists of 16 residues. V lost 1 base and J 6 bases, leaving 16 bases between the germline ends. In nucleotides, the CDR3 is TGTGCCAGTAGTATAGTGGCGCTACCACCCACCAATGAGCAGTTCTTC. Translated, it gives CASSIVALPPTNEQFF.

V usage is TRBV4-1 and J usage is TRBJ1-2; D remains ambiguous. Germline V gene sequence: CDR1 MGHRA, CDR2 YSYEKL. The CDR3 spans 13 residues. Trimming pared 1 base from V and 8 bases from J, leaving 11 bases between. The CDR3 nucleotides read TGCGCCAGCAGCCAAGTGGGCAGCGCCGGCTACACCTTC. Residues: CASSQVGSAGYTF.

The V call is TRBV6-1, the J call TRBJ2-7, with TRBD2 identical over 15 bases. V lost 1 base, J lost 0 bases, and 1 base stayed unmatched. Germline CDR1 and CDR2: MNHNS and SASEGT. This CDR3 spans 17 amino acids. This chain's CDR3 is CASSEGTSGRGSYEQYF. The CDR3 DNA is TGTGCCAGCAGTGAAGGGACTAGCGGGAGGGGCTCCTACGAGCAGTACTTC.

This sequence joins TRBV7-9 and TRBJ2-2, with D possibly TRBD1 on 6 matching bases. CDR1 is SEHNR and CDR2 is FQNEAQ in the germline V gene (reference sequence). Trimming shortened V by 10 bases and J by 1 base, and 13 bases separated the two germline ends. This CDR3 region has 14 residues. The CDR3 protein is CATTGRRNTGELFF. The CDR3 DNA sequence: TGTGCCACAACAGGGCGCAGGAACACCGGGGAGCTGTTTTTT.

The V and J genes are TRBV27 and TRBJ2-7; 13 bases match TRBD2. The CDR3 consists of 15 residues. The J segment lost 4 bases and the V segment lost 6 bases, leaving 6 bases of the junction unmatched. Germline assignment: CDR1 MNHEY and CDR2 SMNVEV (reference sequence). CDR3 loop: CASSKTSGRGYEQYF. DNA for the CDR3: TGTGCCAGCAGCAAAACTAGCGGGAGGGGTTACGAGCAGTACTTC.

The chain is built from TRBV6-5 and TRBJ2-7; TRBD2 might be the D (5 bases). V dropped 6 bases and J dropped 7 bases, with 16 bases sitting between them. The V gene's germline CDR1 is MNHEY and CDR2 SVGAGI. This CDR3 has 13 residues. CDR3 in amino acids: CASSRGPSGEQYF. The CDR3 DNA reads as TGTGCCAGCAGCCGGGGTCCATCTGGTGAGCAGTACTTC.

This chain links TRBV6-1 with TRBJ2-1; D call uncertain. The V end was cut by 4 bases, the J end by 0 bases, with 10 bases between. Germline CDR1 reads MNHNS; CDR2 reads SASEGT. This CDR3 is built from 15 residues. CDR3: CASSGRNSSYNEQFF. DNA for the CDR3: TGTGCCAGCAGTGGCCGCAATAGCTCCTACAATGAGCAGTTCTTC.

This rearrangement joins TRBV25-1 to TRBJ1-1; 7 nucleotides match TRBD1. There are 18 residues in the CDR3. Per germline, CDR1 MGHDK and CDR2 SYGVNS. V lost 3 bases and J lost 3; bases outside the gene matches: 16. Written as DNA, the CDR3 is TGTGCCAGCAGTGAGTTCTTAGGACAGGATCAAGGATACACTGAAGCTTTCTTT. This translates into CASSEFLGQDQGYTEAFF.